Listed below are T cell receptor beta chains from one sample, sequenced in a study of regulatory T cells in long-lasting Graves disease. Each CDR3 protein gets one entry after TCRdb re-called the multiplex PCR reads with MiXCR. The data hold some 490,000 distinct CDR3 sequences, with about 12% observed a single time. This same sample was also part of a study on T cells in Graves' hyperthyroidism and ophthalmopathy.

The sample was peripheral blood mononuclear cells (PBMCs), taken at new diagnosis, from a patient treated with antithyroid drugs. All receptors come from a woman aged 25 to 39 with Graves disease. CDR3s include the opening cysteine and the closing phenylalanine or tryptophan. D genes are given only for firm matches. Clone size, where shown, is once, few, many, or a class for clones that have expanded.

15,-,TRBV19,-,TRBJ2-5,CASSKGPGDGNEQYF,TGTGCCAGTAGTAAGGGTCCGGGAGACGGGAATGAGCAGTACTTC
16,many,TRBV7-9,TRBD2,TRBJ2-5,CASSLAIAGGSETQYF,TGTGCCAGCAGCTTAGCGATAGCGGGAGGGTCGGAGACCCAGTACTTC
13,many,TRBV12-3/TRBV12-4,TRBD2,TRBJ2-3,CASRISGSDTQYF,TGTGCCAGCAGAATTAGCGGGAGTGATACGCAGTATTTT
14,-,TRBV5-1,-,TRBJ2-7,CASSLEGLPYEQYF,TGCGCCAGCAGCTTGGAAGGATTACCCTACGAGCAGTACTTC
12,-,TRBV29-1,-,TRBJ2-7,CSVLVRLDEQYF,TGCAGCGTATTGGTCAGGCTAGACGAGCAGTACTTC
14,many,TRBV30,-,TRBJ2-1,CAWSKWTHYNEQFF,TGTGCCTGGAGTAAGTGGACACATTACAATGAGCAGTTCTTC
16,-,TRBV7-9,TRBD1,TRBJ1-4,CASSLRTGTTNEKLFF,TGTGCCAGCAGCTTGCGGACAGGGACAACTAATGAAAAACTGTTTTTT
14,-,TRBV9,-,TRBJ2-2,CASNKDPNTGELFF,TGTGCCAGCAATAAGGATCCGAACACCGGGGAGCTGTTTTTT
11,-,TRBV6-1,-,TRBJ2-3,CASPDQWTQYF,TGTGCCAGCCCCGACCAGTGGACGCAGTATTTT
14,-,TRBV10-2,-,TRBJ2-5,CASTGTVNPETQYF,TGCGCCAGCACAGGGACTGTCAACCCAGAGACCCAGTACTTC
15,many,TRBV7-2,-,TRBJ1-1,CASSLVSWENTEAFF,TGTGCCAGCAGCTTAGTATCTTGGGAGAACACTGAAGCTTTCTTT
13,-,TRBV29-1,-,TRBJ2-3,CSVDVGAPNTQYF,TGCAGCGTTGATGTCGGCGCCCCCAATACGCAGTATTTT
16,many,TRBV5-5,TRBD1,TRBJ2-6,CASSPTGVSGANVLTF,TGTGCCAGCAGTCCCACAGGGGTCTCTGGGGCCAACGTCCTGACTTTC
17,-,TRBV10-3,TRBD2,TRBJ2-2,CAISNSGLAGSTGELFF,TGTGCCATCAGTAACTCGGGACTAGCGGGGTCCACCGGGGAGCTGTTTTTT
14,-,TRBV18,-,TRBJ2-2,CASTDSSNTGELFF,TGTGCCAGCACGGACAGTTCAAACACCGGGGAGCTGTTTTTT
15,few,TRBV7-9,-,TRBJ1-2,CASSLTGISNYGYTF,TGTGCCAGCAGCTTAACGGGGATCAGTAACTATGGCTACACCTTC
21,-,TRBV28,TRBD2,TRBJ2-1,CASRRMLGQGGRVAGVNEQFF,TGTGCCAGCAGAAGGATGCTGGGACAAGGGGGGCGAGTAGCGGGAGTCAATGAGCAGTTCTTC
13,many,TRBV6-1,-,TRBJ2-1,CASKWLEGGEQFF,TGTGCCAGCAAGTGGCTAGAGGGGGGAGAGCAGTTCTTC
15,few,TRBV19,TRBD2,TRBJ2-7,CASTPGTSVTYEQYF,TGTGCCAGTACCCCCGGGACTAGCGTAACCTACGAGCAGTACTTC